This note documents a single T cell receptor (beta chain) sequence. The target antigen is unknown. These data come from a study of beta chain features in type 1 diabetes. General study results and limits: Whether TCRB rearrangement is influenced by HLA type was left unresolved in this analysis. The study found moderately but significantly shorter TCRB CDR3s in all four CD4+ subsets of Type 1 diabetes patients. cDNA sequencing could over-represent cells with high TCR expression.

This CDR3 has 14 residues. The germline V gene encodes CDR1 LGHNA and CDR2 YSLEER. The V end lost 0 bases, the J end lost 4 bases, and 9 bases lay between the germline ends. The investigators reverse transcribed all of the isolated RNA, so they sequenced expressed TCRB transcripts. Data came from immunoSEQ multiplex PCR; TCRdb stores just in-frame clones and leaves some out. The sample lists more than 100,000 clones; 15% to 20% were seen once. It was via CD45RO/CCR7/CD25/CD127/CD95/CD27 that CD4+ naive, central memory, regulatory and stem cell-like memory cells were sorted. The TCR sequence derives from a man between 25 and 39 years old with type 1 diabetes. The V gene is TRBV4-3, the J gene TRBJ1-2; perhaps TRBD1 as D (5 bases). The sequencing input was central memory CD4+ T cells from blood. The CDR3 region is CASSQDGHGYGYTF. The CDR3 DNA is TGCGCCAGCAGCCAAGATGGACATGGCTATGGCTACACCTTC.